Listed below are T cell receptor beta chains from one sample, sequenced in a study of blood T cell repertoires in COVID-19. Assay used: immunoSEQ multiplex PCR; TCRdb lists only in-frame clones, some missing. The table lists 200,000 to 300,000 clones, 85% of them singletons, with more than 6% in the top ten. The material sequenced was peripheral blood. Receptors were obtained from a woman aged 55-70 years with active or convalescent COVID-19. Each CDR3 is given without its conserved first and last residue.

>TRBV3-1/TRBV3-2|TRBJ2-3
ASSPRGLAGGLADTQY
>TRBV4-2|TRBJ2-5
ASSQDRGLETQY
>TRBV6-5|TRBJ1-6
ASSYSGQGGSPLH
>TRBV4-1|TRBJ2-2
ASRPTSGKTGELF
>TRBV5-1|TRBJ2-7
ASSLGPDRGAYEQY
>TRBV30|TRBJ2-2
AWSGSAAPIHTGELF
>TRBV29-1|TRBJ1-2
SVDTGLVYT
>TRBV7-9|TRBJ2-2
ASSFVQGITGELF
>TRBV21-1|TRBJ2-7
ASSFGKGLAGDYEQY
>TRBV19|TRBJ2-5
ASSTTSGAQETQY
>TRBV9|TRBJ2-7
ASSAISGLAGGPPPEQY
>TRBV9|TRBJ2-7
ASSVELASDEQY
>TRBV5-5|TRBJ1-5
ASSTQGSGNQPQH
>TRBV5-8|TRBJ2-5
ASSPGWQGGVETQY
>TRBV5-4|TRBJ2-5
ASSLANARETQY
>TRBV3-1/TRBV3-2|TRBJ2-1
ASSQWLADEQF
>TRBV5-5|TRBJ1-5
ASSLGQGGNQPQH
>TRBV15|TRBJ2-1
ATSRDFRSLLGDNEQF
>TRBV21-1|TRBJ1-6
ASSKVNSPLH
>TRBV2|TRBJ1-2
ASSQLGTGAGYT
>TRBV5-6|TRBJ1-2
ASSLDRGNNYGYT
>TRBV11-2|TRBJ1-1
ASKIGQANTEAF
>TRBV28|TRBJ1-5
ASSFTGPQPQH
>TRBV6-5|TRBJ1-1
ASSYSIRVNTEAF
>TRBV6-6|TRBJ2-5
ASSHGQGETQY
>TRBV5-5|TRBJ2-1
ASSLGFQGVVNEQF
>TRBV5-4|TRBJ2-5
ASSLAGLPETQY
>TRBV19|TRBJ2-1
ASSIDGGAYYNEQF
>TRBV30|TRBJ2-5
AWRRARETQY
>TRBV19|TRBJ1-2
ASSTYNYGYT
>TRBV7-9|TRBJ2-3
ASSHGVYDRDTQY
>TRBV24-1|TRBJ1-2
ATSDAHNYGYT
>TRBV7-8|TRBJ1-2
ASSRGTGNYGYT
>TRBV2|TRBJ2-2
ASSPPPGLRELF
>TRBV19|TRBJ2-2
ATSSGSYGGELF
>TRBV27|TRBJ1-2
ASSLRQGYWDGYT